This TCR beta chain was found in a study of tumor and adjacent non-tumor tissue in lung cancer listed by TCRdb under 2018. A note on the overall study: Patients with adenocarcinoma (around eleven), squamous cell carcinoma (2) and small cell lung cancer (1) were included in the cohort. The study compared bulk TCRbeta repertoires between lung tumor tissue and matched distant non-tumor lung tissue from over twelve lung cancer patients. In total, sequencing yielded 125,075,908 productive TCRbeta reads, which works out to an average of around 3.9 million reads per sample. The roughly 15 patients were aged about 30 to 76 years, included roughly ten men and 5 women, and had TNM stage I to III disease. TCRbeta CDR3 sequencing was performed on under 35 paired specimens, with one tumor sample and one normal lung sample collected per patient.

Library method: multiplex PCR. Sequenced using an Illumina HiSeq 2500. TCRbeta libraries were constructed through three rounds of nested PCR with primers (Table S4) according to protocols modified from ARM-PCR. Before sequencing, PCR products in the 200-500 bp range were cut out of the gel and cleaned up using the QIAquick gel extraction kit. The study's processing was this. Reads were cleaned with Trimmomatic, merged with FLASH into complete CDR3 sequences, and assigned to V(D)J germline segments with MiTCR. Clonal diversity was computed as the inverse Simpson's index with VDJtools. In-frame sequences without a premature stop codon were defined as productive reads. TCRdb reprocessing: public reads trimmed at Q25 with fastp, clones called with MiXCR, in-frame beta chains kept. Duplicate CDR3 protein sequences are folded into a single record with the most common DNA and genes. The V and J calls follow TCRdb's processing rather than the paper's. For this sample there are about 75,000 distinct CDR3 sequences; nearly 70% appear just once. In total, the top ten clones hold roughly 26% of the sample.

V loses 4 bases, J loses 4 bases, and the germline ends lie 11 bases apart. CDR1 is given as DFQATT and CDR2 as SNEGSKA, both from the germline V gene (reference sequence). The CDR3 spans 12 residues, from the cysteine through the phenylalanine. This entry keeps only the CDR3 DNA: 36 bases, framed from base 1. The paper's findings and limits, for the study overall: Neither the sequencing platform nor unique molecular identifiers are mentioned in the methods. Only roughly 15 patients were in the cohort, and the authors stated that larger samples and more detailed clinical data are needed. Significantly higher TCR diversity was found in younger patients, and higher tumor TCR diversity was associated with shorter overall and disease-free survival. Peripheral blood was not sequenced, so blood TCRbeta repertoires were not examined in the lung cancer patients of the study. The top 100 clones made up a significantly larger cumulative share of the repertoire in normal lung than in tumor tissue. Tumor tissue showed significantly higher TCR diversity (inverse Simpson) than normal lung tissue, at 431.37 vs 166.20 (P = 0.0075, Mann-Whitney U test).

This clonotype was observed a few times. Its antigen is unknown. This clone may be a read error of a much larger clone one base away. RNA was isolated from bulk unsorted tissue, and RNA quality was assessed with a NanoDrop ND-1000 and an Agilent 2100. Normal lung samples were distant non-tumor tissue taken more than 3 cm from the tumor edge. All donors had newly diagnosed lung cancer, had not received prior chemotherapy, and were admitted for thoracic surgery in China between August and November 2014. Patients who had received previous radiotherapy or chemotherapy, or who had another concurrent cancer, were excluded from the study. Surgical tissue pieces of 1-2 cm3 were preserved in RNAlater solution and were kept at -80 degrees C until use.

This TCR was recovered from a woman in her forties or fifties with non-small cell lung cancer. The chain joins TRBV20-1 to TRBJ2-7; the D gene is perhaps TRBD2, on 5 matching bases. The source material was distant non-tumor lung tissue. The DNA reads as follows: TGCAGTGCTAAAGAGGGAAGGTACGAGCAGTACTTC. Protein translation: CSAKEGRYEQYF.